Listed here are 29 T cell receptor beta chains from one sample, sequenced in a study of Ad26.COV2.S vaccination and SARS-CoV-2 variants. Sequencing was performed with immunoSEQ multiplex PCR; in TCRdb, only in-frame clones are kept and a portion is missing. This table holds 400,000 to 450,000 clones, 75% to 95% found once. Documented treatment: around 19 received Ad26.COV2.S at low or high dose, single or two shots; 5 received placebo; per-sample allocation not given. On day 63 after the first injection, vaccine and placebo recipients gave samples. This specimen consisted of peripheral blood, obtained in a trial of Ad26.COV2.S vaccine versus placebo. The receptors come from a person aged 18-60 years who received the Ad26.COV2.S COVID-19 vaccine or a placebo.

J is TRBJ2-7 and V is TRBV5-5, with D possibly TRBD1 on 6 matching bases. Trimming shortened V by 3 bases and J by 0 bases, and 19 bases separated the two germline ends. The CDR3 has 17 residues. The germline gives CDR1 SGHKS, CDR2 YYEKEE (reference sequence). CDR3 loop: CASSSLGTGTPSYEQYF. For the CDR3, the DNA is TGTGCCAGCAGCTCCTTGGGGACCGGGACACCCTCCTACGAGCAGTACTTC.

The chain uses TRBV5-1 and TRBJ1-2, with a possible D match to TRBD1 (6 bases). Germline lookup yields CDR1 SGHRS and CDR2 YFSETQ. The CDR3 runs to 18 residues. V was cut by 4 bases and J by 5 bases, with 27 bases left in between. The CDR3 DNA reads as TGCGCCAGCAGCCCAGGGGTCCCTACTGGGGAACTTTTTTATGGCTACACCTTC. Translated, it gives CASSPGVPTGELFYGYTF. Combining the CDR3 with reference TRBV5-1 and TRBJ1-2 gives the whole variable domain KAGVTQTPRYLIKTRGQQVTLSCSPISGHRSVSWYQQTPGQGLQFLFEYFSETQRNKGNFPGRFSGRQFSNSRSEMNVSTLELGDSALYLCASSPGVPTGELFYGYTFGSGTRLTVV.

This clone occurred once. The rearrangement joins TRBV7-2 to TRBJ2-6, with TRBD2 as a possible D gene (7 bases). The CDR3 extends over 18 amino acids. The germline V gene has CDR1 SGHTA and CDR2 FQGNSA. V was cut by 5 bases and J by 0 bases, with 17 bases left in between. CDR3 bases: TGTGCCAGCAGCCCCGAGGGGGGGTATAGCTCTGGGGCCAACGTCCTGACTTTC. This sequence encodes CASSPEGGYSSGANVLTF.

The CDR3 loop reads CASSLGRDSNTGELFF. CDR3 DNA: TGCGCCAGCAGCTTGGGGAGGGACTCGAACACCGGGGAGCTGTTTTTT. V and J are TRBV5-1 and TRBJ2-2, with D possibly being TRBD2 (6 bases). Looked up from germline, CDR1 is SGHRS and CDR2 is YFSETQ. Trimming removed 0 bases from V and 0 bases from J, with 9 bases in between. The CDR3 is made up of 16 amino acids.

The CDR3 DNA sequence: TGTGCCAGTAGTATCGGGGCCACGAAACAGACCCAGTACTTC. It is translated as CASSIGATKQTQYF. The chain joins TRBV19 to TRBJ2-5; D is perhaps TRBD1 or TRBD2 (5 bases each). The CDR3 consists of 14 residues. Germline assignment: CDR1 LNHDA and CDR2 SQIVND (reference sequence). The V gene lost 3 bases and the J gene lost 6 bases, with 14 bases spanning the gap.

Concerning this clone: The junction does not match germline at one end; this may be a read error. V is TRBV7-7 and J is TRBJ2-2; weak D call: TRBD2 (5 bases). Germline CDR1 SSHAT, CDR2 FNYEAQ (reference sequence). This CDR3 contains 15 residues. CDR3 amino acids: CASSLATGDTGELFF. CDR3 DNA sequence: TGTGCTAGCAGCTTAGCGACGGGTGACACCGGGGAGCTGTTTTTT.

The V gene is TRBV27, the J gene TRBJ2-3, with 8 bases matching TRBD1. Trimming removed 2 bases from V and 1 base from J; junction bases left unmatched: 5. Germline CDR1 and CDR2: MNHEY and SMNVEV (reference sequence). The CDR3 loop spans 16 amino acids. DNA of the CDR3: TGTGCCAGCAGTTTACGGACAGGGCGGGGCACAGATACGCAGTATTTT. Translating it yields CASSLRTGRGTDTQYF.

The chain is built from TRBV29-1 and TRBJ2-7, with 9 bases fitting TRBD1. CDR1 and CDR2 from the germline V gene are SQVTM and ANQGSEA. The ends lost 1 base at V and 3 bases at J; junction bases unmatched: 10. The CDR3 covers 16 residues. The DNA for the CDR3 is TGCAGCGTTGAAGGGGCGCCGGGACAGGGATACTACGAGCAGTACTTC. Protein product: CSVEGAPGQGYYEQYF.

The chain couples TRBV27 to TRBJ2-7, with 9 positions matching TRBD2. Unmatched junction bases numbered 8, after V lost 2 bases and J lost 3 bases. The CDR3 runs to 16 residues. Per germline, CDR1 MNHEY and CDR2 SMNVEV (reference sequence). The CDR3 sequence: CASSLLAGGPSYEQYF. CDR3 in DNA: TGTGCCAGCAGTTTACTCGCGGGAGGGCCGAGCTACGAGCAGTACTTC.

This rearrangement joins TRBV30 to TRBJ2-5, with D perhaps given as TRBD1 or TRBD2 (7 bases each). CDR1 and CDR2 from the germline V gene are GTSNPN and SVGIG (reference sequence). CDR3 length: 12 residues. The V and J ends lost 4 bases and 5 bases respectively, with 11 bases between them. This CDR3 reads CAWNRGGETQYF. Here the CDR3 DNA reads TGTGCCTGGAACAGGGGAGGGGAGACCCAGTACTTC.

V is TRBV7-9 and J is TRBJ1-1; no clear D. The CDR3 runs 13 residues. CDR1 SEHNR and CDR2 FQNEAQ come from the germline V gene (reference sequence). V was clipped by 5 bases and J by 1 base, with 8 bases between them. CDR3 region: CASSASSNTEAFF. In DNA form, the CDR3 reads TGTGCCAGCAGCGCATCCTCGAACACTGAAGCTTTCTTT.

This chain links TRBV4-3 with TRBJ2-3; 10 nucleotides align to TRBD2. Germline-derived CDR1 and CDR2 are LGHNA and YSLEER. This CDR3 is 13 amino acids long. V dropped 2 bases and J dropped 11; count of bases not matched to a gene: 4. In DNA, the CDR3 is TGCGCCAGCAGCCAAACGACTAGCGGGCTGCAGTATTTT. Translating gives CASSQTTSGLQYF.

The chain recombines TRBV19 with TRBJ1-2, with 10 bases lining up with TRBD1. CDR1 is LNHDA and CDR2 is SQIVND in the germline V gene (reference sequence). The CDR3 spans 13 residues. V lost 5 bases, J lost 6 bases, and 3 bases stayed unmatched. The CDR3 protein is CASSFGTGDGYTF. The CDR3 nucleotides read TGTGCCAGTAGTTTCGGGACAGGGGATGGCTACACCTTC.

The V and J genes are TRBV20-1 and TRBJ2-5; possibly TRBD1 for D (6 bases). The V gene's germline CDR1 is DFQATT and CDR2 SNEGSKA (reference sequence). There are 11 residues in the CDR3. The ends were cut back, 7 bases at V and 2 bases at J, with 8 bases in the middle. CDR3 nucleotide sequence: TGCAGTGGGGACAAGCAAGAGACCCAGTACTTC. Encoded protein: CSGDKQETQYF.

This CDR3 reads CASSLDLRRPEIRNEQFF. In DNA, the CDR3 is TGTGCCAGCAGCTTAGACCTTAGGCGTCCAGAGATCAGGAATGAGCAGTTCTTC. The V call is TRBV7-9, the J call TRBJ2-1; D gene ambiguous. The CDR3 length is 18 residues. The V and J ends lost 1 base and 7 bases respectively, with 23 bases between them. Germline CDR1 SEHNR, CDR2 FQNEAQ (reference sequence).

On this clone: A junction boundary mismatches the germline segment, possibly from a read error. The V and J genes are TRBV7-7 and TRBJ2-5; TRBD1 matches 10 bases. The CDR3 totals 15 residues. CDR1 SSHAT and CDR2 FNYEAQ come from the germline V gene (reference sequence). This chain's CDR3 is CASSLDRGEQETQYF. In nucleotides, the CDR3 is TGTGCTAGCAGCTTGGACAGGGGGGAGCAAGAGACCCAGTACTTC. Full variable domain (missing parts from reference TRBV7-7 and TRBJ2-5): GAGVSQSPRYKVTKRGQDVTLRCDPISSHATLYWYQQALGQGPEFLTYFNYEAQPDKSGLPSDRFSAERPEGSISTLTIQRTEQRDSAMYRCASSLDRGEQETQYFGPGTRLLVL.

The V call is TRBV11-2, the J call TRBJ2-3; D remains ambiguous. Trimming cost V 4 bases and J 4 bases, with 15 bases left between them. The CDR3 runs 15 residues. CDR1 and CDR2 from the germline V gene are SGHAT and FQNNGV. The CDR3 here is CASSSNPLGPDTQYF. As DNA, the CDR3 is TGTGCCAGCAGCTCGAACCCACTTGGTCCAGATACGCAGTATTTT.

This chain joins TRBV19 and TRBJ2-1; 8 nucleotides line up with TRBD2. CDR1 LNHDA and CDR2 SQIVND come from the germline V gene (reference sequence). The junction had 7 bases not matched to a gene; V was cut back by 6 bases and J by 3 bases. The CDR3 consists of 15 residues. The CDR3 sequence is CASRASGSYYNEQFF. Written as DNA, the CDR3 is TGTGCCAGTAGAGCAAGCGGGAGCTACTACAATGAGCAGTTCTTC.

The chain links TRBV4-1 to TRBJ2-3; D not resolved. CDR1 and CDR2 from the germline V gene are MGHRA and YSYEKL. The V end lost 1 base, the J end lost 6 bases, and 14 bases lay between the germline ends. This CDR3 is built from 15 residues. The CDR3: CASSQAGMRTDTQYF. The CDR3 DNA is TGCGCCAGCAGCCAAGCTGGCATGAGGACGGATACGCAGTATTTT.

This rearrangement joins TRBV6-6 to TRBJ2-2, with a tentative D call TRBD1 (5 bases). CDR1 MNHNY and CDR2 SVGAGI come from the germline V gene (reference sequence). V was clipped by 4 bases and J by 5 bases, with 11 bases between them. The CDR3 length is 14 residues. The CDR3 loop is CASSSFKGTGELFF. The CDR3 DNA reads as TGTGCCAGCAGTTCCTTCAAGGGGACCGGGGAGCTGTTTTTT.

The rearrangement joins TRBV14 to TRBJ2-2; TRBD1 aligns across 7 bases. Per germline, CDR1 SGHDN and CDR2 FVKESK. V was clipped by 3 bases and J by 4 bases; unmatched bases: 8. The CDR3 runs 16 residues. Here the CDR3 reads CASSQHGTESTGELFF. The CDR3, as DNA: TGTGCCAGCAGCCAGCACGGGACAGAAAGCACCGGGGAGCTGTTTTTT.

The V call is TRBV15, the J call TRBJ2-7; no reliable D call. The V gene lost 0 bases and the J gene lost 1 base, with 10 bases spanning the gap. The germline V gene has CDR1 LNHNV and CDR2 YYDKDF (reference sequence). The CDR3 has 15 amino acids. CDR3 bases: TGTGCCACCAGCAGAGATCGGAAGTTTTCCTACGAGCAGTACTTC. Encoded protein: CATSRDRKFSYEQYF. Drawing the rest from reference TRBV15 and TRBJ2-7, the complete variable domain is DAMVIQNPRYQVTQFGKPVTLSCSQTLNHNVMYWYQQKSSQAPKLLFHYYDKDFNNEADTPDNFQSRRPNTSFCFLDIRSPGLGDTAMYLCATSRDRKFSYEQYFGPGTRLTVT.

The chain carries TRBV9 and TRBJ2-7; D is perhaps TRBD2 (6 bases). The V gene lost 0 bases and the J gene lost 1 base, with 11 bases spanning the gap. The CDR3 runs 15 residues. Germline CDR1 reads SGDLS; CDR2 reads YYNGEE. CDR3 residues: CASSVDLEGSYEQYF. The CDR3 region has the DNA TGTGCCAGCAGCGTAGATTTGGAGGGGTCCTACGAGCAGTACTTC.

The CDR3 loop reads CASSLGGEGYTF. The CDR3 nucleotides are TGTGCCAGCAGCTTAGGAGGGGAGGGCTACACCTTC. The chain recombines TRBV7-9 with TRBJ1-2; possibly TRBD1 for D (5 bases). The germline V and J ends were trimmed by 1 base and 8 bases, with 8 bases remaining between them. Germline V gene lookup returns CDR1 SEHNR and CDR2 FQNEAQ (reference sequence). This CDR3 comprises 12 residues. The complete variable domain, with remaining parts taken from reference TRBV7-9 and TRBJ1-2, reads DTGVSQNPRHKITKRGQNVTFRCDPISEHNRLYWYRQTLGQGPEFLTYFQNEAQLEKSRLLSDRFSAERPKGSFSTLEIQRTEQGDSAMYLCASSLGGEGYTFGSGTRLTVV.

The J gene is TRBJ2-1, the V gene TRBV7-2; 8 nucleotides agree with TRBD2. CDR1 SGHTA and CDR2 FQGNSA come from the germline V gene. V gave up 1 base and J gave up 6 bases; unmatched junction bases: 5. The CDR3 totals 15 residues. The CDR3: CASSLGREDANEQFF. The CDR3 nucleotides read TGTGCCAGCAGCTTAGGGCGGGAGGACGCCAATGAGCAGTTCTTC.

The genes are TRBV11-2 and TRBJ2-3; D uncertain. Trimming left V 6 bases short and J 6 bases short, with 10 bases between. Germline CDR1 reads SGHAT; CDR2 reads FQNNGV. CDR3 length: 12 residues. This CDR3 is CASSPLSDTQYF. The CDR3 DNA reads as TGTGCCAGCAGTCCACTTAGCGATACGCAGTATTTT. The variable domain in full, completed from reference TRBV11-2 and TRBJ2-3, reads EAGVAQSPRYKIIEKRQSVAFWCNPISGHATLYWYQQILGQGPKLLIQFQNNGVVDDSQLPKDRFSAERLKGVDSTLKIQPAKLEDSAVYLCASSPLSDTQYFGPGTRLTVL.

The rearrangement uses TRBV5-6 and TRBJ2-1; D remains unclear. Per the germline V gene, CDR1 is SGHDT and CDR2 is YYEEEE. V was trimmed by 1 base and J by 8 bases, leaving 4 bases between them. The CDR3 runs to 11 residues. The CDR3 nucleotides read TGTGCCAGCAGCTTGCGCTATGAGCAGTTCTTC. As protein: CASSLRYEQFF.

The V and J genes are TRBV28 and TRBJ2-7; D remains ambiguous. CDR3 length: 13 amino acids. Between the trimmed V and J ends, which lost 2 bases and 6 bases, there was a span of 11 bases. The germline V gene encodes CDR1 MDHEN and CDR2 SYDVKM. In nucleotides, the CDR3 is TGTGCCAGCAGTTTAACAAGAGTCCGCGAGCAGTACTTC. Amino acids: CASSLTRVREQYF.

The chain uses TRBV7-6 and TRBJ2-3; tentatively, D is TRBD1 (6 bases). The CDR3 spans 19 residues. Trimming stripped 2 bases from V and 0 bases from J, with 21 bases between. CDR1 and CDR2 from the germline V gene are SGHVS and FNYEAQ. For the CDR3, the DNA is TGTGCCAGCAGCTTATACCCGCCGGACAGCGAGTTTAGCACAGATACGCAGTATTTT. Protein product: CASSLYPPDSEFSTDTQYF.